Presented here are 30 T cell receptor beta chains from one specimen sequenced in a study of shared clonotypes between healthy human individuals. Profiled with immunoSEQ multiplex PCR; TCRdb holds only in-frame clones, not every one. The sample has 1.5 million to 2.5 million clones; around 96% are singletons. Naive CD8 cells, CD45RO-negative and positively selected for CCR7, excluded terminally differentiated effector memory CD45RA+ cells. The sequencing input was naive CD8+ T cells sorted from blood. These receptors were collected from a man in his late teens or twenties in good health.

This sequence joins TRBV9 and TRBJ2-1; TRBD1 is a possible D gene (6 bases). CDR1 and CDR2 from the germline V gene are SGDLS and YYNGEE. V was shortened by 4 bases and J by 7 bases, with 15 bases between the two germline ends. This CDR3 comprises 14 residues. Here the CDR3 reads CASSFRDKANEQFF. The CDR3 bases are TGTGCCAGCAGCTTCCGGGACAAGGCAAATGAGCAGTTCTTC. Full variable domain (missing parts from reference TRBV9 and TRBJ2-1): DSGVTQTPKHLITATGQRVTLRCSPRSGDLSVYWYQQSLDQGLQFLIQYYNGEERAKGNILERFSAQQFPDLHSELNLSSLELGDSALYFCASSFRDKANEQFFGPGTRLTVL.

The chain joins TRBV7-9 to TRBJ1-1; D unresolved. Trimming stripped 5 bases from V and 3 bases from J, with 10 bases between. Per the germline V gene, CDR1 is SEHNR and CDR2 is FQNEAQ (reference sequence). The CDR3 is 13 residues long. The CDR3 coding sequence is TGTGCCAGCAGCATAGACGGATACACTGAAGCTTTCTTT. Amino acids: CASSIDGYTEAFF.

This chain connects TRBV7-2 to TRBJ2-7; 11 nucleotides agree with TRBD2. Germline V lookup: CDR1 SGHTA, CDR2 FQGNSA. The CDR3 runs to 16 residues. Trimming cost V 2 bases and J 0 bases; bases outside gene matches: 3. The CDR3 reads CASSLLAGGLSYEQYF. The CDR3 region has the DNA TGTGCCAGCAGCTTACTAGCGGGGGGACTCTCCTACGAGCAGTACTTC.

The chain combines TRBV6-4 with TRBJ2-7; TRBD2 matches at 11 bases. Looked up from germline, CDR1 is MRHNA and CDR2 is SNTAGT. V was pared by 8 bases and J by 6 bases, with 18 bases of the junction left unmatched. This CDR3 is built from 17 residues. The CDR3 protein is CASSSRDTSGRGLEQYF. CDR3 DNA: TGTGCCAGCTCAAGTCGGGATACTAGCGGGAGAGGCCTCGAGCAGTACTTC.

The J gene is TRBJ2-7, the V gene TRBV6-1; TRBD1 is a possible D gene (6 bases). Trimming removed 3 bases from V and 2 bases from J, with 11 bases in between. The CDR3 consists of 14 residues. Looked up from germline, CDR1 is MNHNS and CDR2 is SASEGT. The CDR3 sequence is CASSEFRGPYEQYF. The CDR3 nucleotides read TGTGCCAGCAGTGAGTTCAGGGGCCCCTACGAGCAGTACTTC.

This sequence joins TRBV7-9 and TRBJ2-5; either TRBD1 or TRBD2 may supply D (5 bases each). The CDR3 is 14 amino acids. Per germline, CDR1 SEHNR and CDR2 FQNEAQ (reference sequence). With 0 bases removed from V and 5 bases from J, the gap between germline ends came to 10 bases. The CDR3 reads CASSLAGVRETQYF. In DNA form, the CDR3 reads TGTGCCAGCAGCTTAGCGGGGGTGAGGGAGACCCAGTACTTC.

The chain employs TRBV5-1 and TRBJ2-7; 9 bases match TRBD1. Per the germline V gene, CDR1 is SGHRS and CDR2 is YFSETQ. V lost 3 bases and J lost 3; bases outside the gene matches: 10. CDR3 length equals 16 residues. The CDR3 here is CASSSDAGTGNYEQYF. The DNA for the CDR3 is TGCGCCAGCAGCTCGGATGCCGGGACAGGGAACTACGAGCAGTACTTC.

Of note for this clone: This sample also contains other DNA sequences that code for the same CDR3. The chain has TRBV4-2 and TRBJ2-5; TRBD2 matches 11 bases. The CDR3 sequence is 15 residues long. V dropped 4 bases and J dropped 2; count of bases not matched to a gene: 3. The germline V gene has CDR1 LGHNA and CDR2 YNFKEQ. The CDR3 bases are TGTGCCAGCAGCCCCCTAGCGGGGGGACAAGAGACCCAGTACTTC. The encoded protein is CASSPLAGGQETQYF.

This chain links TRBV9 with TRBJ1-6, with D perhaps matching TRBD1 (6 bases). CDR1 is SGDLS and CDR2 is YYNGEE in the germline V gene. The CDR3 consists of 19 residues. Trimming took off 3 bases at V and 7 bases at J, with 26 bases between the two ends. The CDR3 here is CASSASGTVKVGGNSPLHF. For the CDR3, the DNA is TGTGCCAGCAGCGCGTCCGGGACCGTGAAAGTAGGGGGGAATTCACCCCTCCACTTT. Variable domain in full (rest from reference TRBV9 and TRBJ1-6): DSGVTQTPKHLITATGQRVTLRCSPRSGDLSVYWYQQSLDQGLQFLIQYYNGEERAKGNILERFSAQQFPDLHSELNLSSLELGDSALYFCASSASGTVKVGGNSPLHFGNGTRLTVT.

V usage is TRBV5-4 and J usage is TRBJ1-6; 11 bases align to TRBD1. Germline V gene data show CDR1 as SGHNT and CDR2 as YYREEE (reference sequence). The CDR3 is 17 residues long. Trimming at V came to 0 bases and at J to 5 bases, leaving 4 bases not matched to a gene. The CDR3 is CASSLDGTGGNNSPLHF. The CDR3 nucleotides are TGTGCCAGCAGCTTGGATGGGACAGGGGGTAATAATTCACCCCTCCACTTT.

The chain combines TRBV18 with TRBJ1-1; D is uncertain. The CDR3 loop spans 16 amino acids. Germline CDR1 KGHSH, CDR2 LQKENI. With 3 bases removed from V and 1 base from J, the gap between germline ends came to 15 bases. CDR3 bases: TGTGCCAGCTCACCCGGGCTAGCTGGACCGAACACTGAAGCTTTCTTT. It yields the protein CASSPGLAGPNTEAFF.

This rearrangement joins TRBV5-4 to TRBJ2-4, with D perhaps TRBD2 (5 bases). V was trimmed by 1 base and J by 1 base, leaving 9 bases between them. The CDR3 is 15 residues long. Germline values: CDR1 SGHNT, CDR2 YYREEE (reference sequence). The CDR3 here is CASSLPEEAKNIQYF. The DNA for the CDR3 is TGTGCCAGCAGCTTGCCGGAGGAGGCCAAAAACATTCAGTACTTC. Using reference TRBV5-4 and TRBJ2-4 for the parts outside the CDR3, the full variable domain is ETGVTQSPTHLIKTRGQQVTLRCSSQSGHNTVSWYQQALGQGPQFIFQYYREEENGRGNFPPRFSGLQFPNYSSELNVNALELDDSALYLCASSLPEEAKNIQYFGAGTRLSVL.

The sample holds a few counts of this clone. The sample contains more than one DNA sequence encoding this CDR3. J is TRBJ2-6 and V is TRBV30; D gene uncertain. The V end was cut by 1 base, the J end by 0 bases, with 4 bases between. In germline, CDR1 is GTSNPN, CDR2 SVGIG (reference sequence). This CDR3 is built from 14 residues. The CDR3 sequence: CAWSEGSGANVLTF. The CDR3 DNA reads TGTGCCTGGAGTGAGGGCTCTGGGGCCAACGTCCTGACTTTC.

V usage is TRBV6-5 and J usage is TRBJ2-3, with TRBD1 matching 7 bases. This CDR3 contains 15 residues. The ends lost 5 bases at V and 1 base at J; junction bases unmatched: 6. Germline assignment: CDR1 MNHEY and CDR2 SVGAGI. CDR3: CASSISGTGTDTQYF. CDR3 bases: TGTGCCAGCAGTATTTCCGGGACAGGCACAGATACGCAGTATTTT.

A note on this clone: Germline is not matched at one junction end, which may reflect a read error. The chain links TRBV7-8 to TRBJ2-5; the D call may be TRBD1 or TRBD2 (5 bases each). CDR3 size: 14 residues. CDR1 and CDR2 (germline): SGHVS, FQNEAQ. The CDR3 loop is CASSSGTRGETQYF. In DNA, the CDR3 is TGTGCCAGTAGCTCCGGGACGAGAGGCGAGACCCAGTACTTC. The full variable domain, in which reference TRBV7-8 and TRBJ2-5 provide the parts outside the CDR3, is GAGVSQSPRYKVAKRGQDVALRCDPISGHVSLFWYQQALGQGPEFLTYFQNEAQLDKSGLPSDRFFAERPEGSVSTLKIQRTQQEDSAVYLCASSSGTRGETQYFGPGTRLLVL.

This chain joins TRBV30 and TRBJ1-2; no firm D call. V gave up 0 bases and J gave up 7 bases, with 9 bases separating them. CDR1 is GTSNPN, CDR2 SVGIG, per germline (reference sequence). The CDR3 totals 12 residues. The CDR3 region is CAWSVLGFGYTF. The CDR3 DNA reads TGTGCCTGGAGTGTACTCGGTTTTGGCTACACCTTC.

The rearrangement links TRBV6-5 to TRBJ1-2; TRBD1 matches at 9 bases. Trimming at V came to 2 bases and at J to 4 bases, leaving 2 bases not matched to a gene. CDR3 length: 14 residues. Germline CDR1 is MNHEY and CDR2 is SVGAGI. As DNA, the CDR3 is TGTGCCAGCAGTTACGGGACAGGGTCCTATGGCTACACCTTC. It is translated as CASSYGTGSYGYTF.

J is TRBJ2-1 and V is TRBV28, with 11 positions matching TRBD2. Germline CDR1 MDHEN, CDR2 SYDVKM. This CDR3 is built from 13 residues. Trimming took 9 bases from V and 3 from J; bases not matched to a gene: 1. Here the CDR3 reads CASTSGGYNEQFF. The CDR3 region has the DNA TGTGCCAGTACTAGCGGGGGCTACAATGAGCAGTTCTTC. Variable domain in full (rest from reference TRBV28 and TRBJ2-1): DVKVTQSSRYLVKRTGEKVFLECVQDMDHENMFWYRQDPGLGLRLIYFSYDVKMKEKGDIPEGYSVSREKKERFSLILESASTNQTSMYLCASTSGGYNEQFFGPGTRLTVL.

The chain combines TRBV6-5 with TRBJ2-2; D gene unclear. The V end was cut by 8 bases, the J end by 8 bases, with 6 bases between. Germline-derived CDR1 and CDR2 are MNHEY and SVGAGI. The CDR3 covers 10 residues. The CDR3 is CASPRGELFF. CDR3 sequence (DNA): TGTGCCAGCCCTAGGGGGGAGCTGTTTTTT.

This clone was seen just once. This chain uses TRBV19 with TRBJ2-5, with D perhaps matching TRBD2 (6 bases). V gave up 3 bases and J gave up 3 bases, with 11 bases separating them. CDR3 length equals 14 residues. The germline V gene has CDR1 LNHDA and CDR2 SQIVND (reference sequence). The chain's CDR3 is CASSISTSKETQYF. The CDR3 coding sequence is TGTGCCAGTAGTATCTCGACTAGTAAAGAGACCCAGTACTTC.

The chain uses TRBV27 and TRBJ1-6, with 7 bases lining up with TRBD1. Germline CDR1 reads MNHEY; CDR2 reads SMNVEV (reference sequence). The CDR3 is 14 residues long. The trim removed 6 bases at V and 7 bases at J, leaving 6 bases unmatched. The CDR3 reads CASRNRGGNSPLHF. In nucleotides, the CDR3 is TGTGCCAGCAGGAACAGGGGAGGAAATTCACCCCTCCACTTT.

The chain uses TRBV7-2 and TRBJ2-7; D is tentatively TRBD1 or TRBD2 (5 bases each). Trimming took 3 bases from V and 1 from J, leaving 10 bases between them. There are 14 residues in the CDR3. CDR1 is SGHTA and CDR2 is FQGNSA in the germline V gene. CDR3 bases: TGTGCCAGCAGCTTGTGGGACGGATCCTACGAGCAGTACTTC. This encodes CASSLWDGSYEQYF.

The V and J genes are TRBV27 and TRBJ2-7; tentative D call: TRBD2 (6 bases). This CDR3 is built from 11 residues. The germline CDR1 and CDR2 sequences are MNHEY and SMNVEV (reference sequence). The CDR3 is CSSRGPYEQYF. For the CDR3, the DNA is TGTTCCTCGCGGGGTCCCTACGAGCAGTACTTC.

The chain combines TRBV7-8 with TRBJ2-7; tentatively, D is TRBD2 (6 bases). The CDR3 is 16 residues long. V was clipped by 0 bases and J by 4 bases, with 16 bases between them. Germline V lookup: CDR1 SGHVS, CDR2 FQNEAQ. The CDR3, as DNA: TGTGCCAGCAGCTTAGCAGGGGCCAACGGGGGATACGAGCAGTACTTC. Translating gives CASSLAGANGGYEQYF.

The chain has TRBV6-5 and TRBJ1-2, with D uncertain. Per germline, CDR1 MNHEY and CDR2 SVGAGI. Trimming stripped 6 bases from V and 1 base from J, with 6 bases between. The CDR3 is 12 residues long. In nucleotides, the CDR3 is TGTGCCAGCAGGGGGAGTAACTATGGCTACACCTTC. Translated, it gives CASRGSNYGYTF.

The chain combines TRBV2 with TRBJ2-2; D remains unclear. The germline V gene has CDR1 SNHLY and CDR2 FYNNEI. CDR3 length: 14 amino acids. With 4 bases removed from V and 4 bases from J, the gap between germline ends came to 10 bases. In DNA, the CDR3 is TGTGCCAGCAGTGTCTTAAGTTCCACCGGGGAGCTGTTTTTT. Protein sequence: CASSVLSSTGELFF. Looking up the rest from reference TRBV2 and TRBJ2-2 gives the full variable domain: EPEVTQTPSHQVTQMGQEVILRCVPISNHLYFYWYRQILGQKVEFLVSFYNNEISEKSEIFDDQFSVERPDGSNFTLKIRSTKLEDSAMYFCASSVLSSTGELFFGEGSRLTVL.

The table lists this clone with a few counts. The germline gene is not matched at one end of the junction; a read error may be the cause. V gene TRBV11-2 combines with J gene TRBJ1-3; the D gene is possibly TRBD1 (5 bases). The CDR3 has 11 residues. Germline V lookup: CDR1 SGHAT, CDR2 FQNNGV. The CDR3 nucleotides read TGTGCCAGCAGCTTATTATGGGATTGGGGCTTT. As protein: CASSLLWDWGF.

The chain couples TRBV2 to TRBJ2-1; D is unclear. V lost 10 bases and J lost 5, with 9 bases in between. The CDR3 loop spans 11 amino acids. Germline V gives CDR1 SNHLY, CDR2 FYNNEI. CDR3 sequence: CATANNNEQFF. The CDR3 DNA is TGTGCCACCGCCAACAACAATGAGCAGTTCTTC.

This chain connects TRBV7-9 to TRBJ1-4; no definite D call. The CDR3 totals 11 residues. The V end was cut by 8 bases, the J end by 4 bases, with 5 bases between. Germline V lookup: CDR1 SEHNR, CDR2 FQNEAQ (reference sequence). CDR3 DNA: TGTGCCAGCGGGCATAATGAAAAACTGTTTTTT. As protein: CASGHNEKLFF.

The rearrangement joins TRBV7-9 to TRBJ2-7; D is perhaps TRBD2 (7 bases). Trimming pared 4 bases from V and 3 bases from J, leaving 13 bases between. The CDR3 totals 14 residues. Germline lookup yields CDR1 SEHNR and CDR2 FQNEAQ (reference sequence). CDR3 in amino acids: CASSYKGGGYEQYF. Here the CDR3 DNA reads TGTGCCAGCAGCTACAAGGGAGGGGGCTACGAGCAGTACTTC.